This entry lists 3 T cell receptor beta chains sequenced from one sample in a study of identical twins. TCRdb re-analysed the 5' RACE reads in MiXCR, keeping a single row per CDR3 protein. The data contain 450,000 to 650,000 distinct CDR3 sequences, approximately 14% of them singletons. This sample also belongs to another study, concerning yellow fever vaccine responses in identical twins.

Sample: CD4+ T cells sorted from blood. These receptors all come from a woman aged 18 to 35 in good health.

The gene calls are TRBV12-3 or TRBV12-4 and TRBJ2-1; TRBD2 agrees at 8 bases. There are 16 residues in the CDR3. J lost 0 bases, V lost 5 bases, and 6 bases had no gene match. The CDR3 DNA is TGTGCCAGCAGTCGCGGGGGGTCGGTCTCCTACAATGAGCAGTTCTTC. Protein sequence: CASSRGGSVSYNEQFF.

This clonotype was found a few times. The rearrangement links TRBV4-1 to TRBJ2-6; D gene uncertain. The CDR3 has 15 amino acids. Per germline, CDR1 MGHRA and CDR2 YSYEKL. Trimming cost V 2 bases and J 0 bases, with 5 bases left between them. The CDR3: CASSQWSSGANVLTF. CDR3 bases: TGCGCCAGCAGCCAATGGAGCTCTGGGGCCAACGTCCTGACTTTC.

This clonotype was detected only a few times. V is TRBV28 and J is TRBJ1-2; 7 nucleotides align to TRBD1. CDR1 is MDHEN, CDR2 SYDVKM, per germline. The CDR3 runs 13 residues. The junction had 4 bases not matched to a gene; V was cut back by 6 bases and J by 3 bases. CDR3 DNA sequence: TGTGCCAGCAGCCGACAGGGATACTATGGCTACACCTTC. This codes for CASSRQGYYGYTF.